A selection of T cell receptor beta chains follows, all from one sample in a study of identical twins. TCRdb re-analysed the 5' RACE reads in MiXCR, keeping a single row per CDR3 protein. Among 400,000 to 550,000 distinct CDR3 sequences listed, more than 13% were seen once. The sample also formed part of further work on yellow fever vaccine responses in identical twins.

The sequencing input was CD4+ T cells sorted from blood. The receptor source for this set is a young woman in good health. CDR3s leave out the opening cysteine and the closing phenylalanine or tryptophan.

J | V | CDR3
TRBJ2-1 | TRBV3-1 | ASSRTPQPHNEQF
TRBJ2-3 | TRBV6-1 | ASTTGTGSTDTQY
TRBJ2-2 | TRBV27 | ASSRGQGPNTGELF
TRBJ2-3 | TRBV20-1 | SASRSGGTDTQY
TRBJ1-4 | TRBV12-3/TRBV12-4 | ASSRQTINEKLF
TRBJ2-7 | TRBV12-3/TRBV12-4 | ASSLGGDLYEQY
TRBJ2-7 | TRBV3-1 | ASTGRGEQY
TRBJ2-1 | TRBV7-3 | ASSLYPSGGAWLNEQF
TRBJ2-5 | TRBV7-9 | ASSLSGRANETQY
TRBJ2-1 | TRBV29-1 | SVLSRSYNEQF
TRBJ2-1 | TRBV24-1 | ATSTRAVGEQF
TRBJ2-1 | TRBV7-3 | ASSPKVLAVGLDEQF
TRBJ2-4 | TRBV5-1 | ASSLEEVAKNIQY
TRBJ2-1 | TRBV4-1 | ASSREWANPYNEQF
TRBJ2-5 | TRBV7-2 | ASSLSGGGGQRTQY
TRBJ2-1 | TRBV14 | ASSLTHNEQF
TRBJ2-3 | TRBV7-9 | ASTSLSTDTQY
TRBJ2-5 | TRBV5-1 | ASSLQRGKETQY
TRBJ1-3 | TRBV11-2 | ASSAGQARELHSGNTIY
TRBJ1-6 | TRBV5-1 | ASSWTWDRVNSPLH
TRBJ2-1 | TRBV28 | ASSYYGTVSYNEQF
TRBJ2-2 | TRBV6-5 | ASSYYRNTGELF
TRBJ1-1 | TRBV29-1 | SVVSGNTKAF
TRBJ2-5 | TRBV25-1 | ASSEYLGRETQY
TRBJ2-5 | TRBV6-1 | ASSTSLAGEETQY
TRBJ2-7 | TRBV20-1 | SASETEQY
TRBJ2-2 | TRBV24-1 | ATSEVTGVGNTGELF
TRBJ2-5 | TRBV28 | ASSLSRDRAPQY
TRBJ1-5 | TRBV6-1 | ASSEGTASREPQH
TRBJ2-7 | TRBV5-1 | ASSLQGYPYEQY
TRBJ1-2 | TRBV19 | ASSGTGAFHYT
TRBJ2-2 | TRBV19 | ASSRGLVNTGELF
TRBJ2-6 | TRBV5-1 | ASSLMGQGLTGANVLT
TRBJ2-1 | TRBV7-9 | ASNKAGGDNEQF
TRBJ2-7 | TRBV6-5 | ASSYGVGWGTGIPHVN